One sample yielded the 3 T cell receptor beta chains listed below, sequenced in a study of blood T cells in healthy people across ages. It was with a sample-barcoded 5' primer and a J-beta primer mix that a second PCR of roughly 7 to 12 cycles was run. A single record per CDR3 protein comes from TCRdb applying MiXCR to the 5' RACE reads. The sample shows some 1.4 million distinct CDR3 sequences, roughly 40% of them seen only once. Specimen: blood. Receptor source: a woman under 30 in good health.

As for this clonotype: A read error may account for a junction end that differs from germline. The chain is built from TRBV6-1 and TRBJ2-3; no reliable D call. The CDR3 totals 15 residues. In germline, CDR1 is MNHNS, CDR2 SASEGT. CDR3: CASTKRGSPTDSQYF. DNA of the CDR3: TGTGCCAGCACTAAGAGAGGTTCGCCCACAGATTCGCAGTATTTT.

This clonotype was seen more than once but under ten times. DNA for the CDR3: TGTGCCAGCAGCTTGCCTAGCGGGTATACGCAGTATTTT. Translated: CASSLPSGYTQYF. This rearrangement joins TRBV5-6 to TRBJ2-3; 8 bases are shared with TRBD2. Germline V gives CDR1 SGHDT, CDR2 YYEEEE. The CDR3 length is 13 residues. V lost 1 base to trimming and J lost 7 bases; unmatched junction nucleotides: 2.

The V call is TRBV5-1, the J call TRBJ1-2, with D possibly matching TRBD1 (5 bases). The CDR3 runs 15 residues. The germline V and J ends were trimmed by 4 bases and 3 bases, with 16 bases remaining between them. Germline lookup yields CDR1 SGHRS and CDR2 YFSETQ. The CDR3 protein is CASSVGAGGDYGYTF. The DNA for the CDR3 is TGCGCCAGCAGCGTAGGTGCCGGGGGAGACTATGGCTACACCTTC.